Sequencing of this TCR beta chain was carried out in a study of CD8 T cells in ankylosing spondylitis. Quantitative barcoded 5'-RACE was used to prepare TCR beta libraries. TCRdb fed the 5' RACE reads into MiXCR, producing one record per CDR3 protein. The profile shows about 240,000 distinct CDR3 sequences, more than 20% of them singletons. With V trimmed by 5 bases and J by 2 bases, 1 base remained unmatched. Germline loops: CDR1 SQVTM, CDR2 ANQGSEA. There are 12 residues in the CDR3. This clonotype came up a few times. No antigen is known for it. Study-level points and caveats: For ankylosing spondylitis blood, a TCR beta motif of seven to nine highly homologous variants appeared characteristic. Previously reported in reactive arthritis synovial fluid and blood were some of the motif variants.

This receptor was taken from a male donor with ankylosing spondylitis or in good health (not recorded which). The rearrangement joins TRBV29-1 to TRBJ2-5, with 8 nucleotides matching TRBD1. Material for sequencing was blood, either unsorted or a sorted T cell fraction (not recorded which). For the CDR3, the DNA is TGCAGCGTTTACAGGGGGCAAGAGACCCAGTACTTC. Translating it yields CSVYRGQETQYF. Full variable domain (outside the CDR3, taken from reference TRBV29-1 and TRBJ2-5): SAVISQKPSRDICQRGTSLTIQCQVDSQVTMMFWYRQQPGQSLTLIATANQGSEATYESGFVIDKFPISRPNLTFSTLTVSNMSPEDSSIYLCSVYRGQETQYFGPGTRLLVL.